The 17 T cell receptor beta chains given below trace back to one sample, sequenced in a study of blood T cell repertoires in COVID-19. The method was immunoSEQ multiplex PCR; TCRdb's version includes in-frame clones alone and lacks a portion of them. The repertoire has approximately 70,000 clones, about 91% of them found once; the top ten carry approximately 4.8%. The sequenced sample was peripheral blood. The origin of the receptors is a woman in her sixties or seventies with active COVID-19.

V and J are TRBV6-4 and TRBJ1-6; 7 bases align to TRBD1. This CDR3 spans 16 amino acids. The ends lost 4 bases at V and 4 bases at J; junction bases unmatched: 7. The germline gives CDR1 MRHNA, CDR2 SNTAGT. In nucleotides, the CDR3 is TGTGCCAGCAGTGGGGACAGATCGTATTATAATTCACCCCTCCACTTT. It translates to CASSGDRSYYNSPLHF.

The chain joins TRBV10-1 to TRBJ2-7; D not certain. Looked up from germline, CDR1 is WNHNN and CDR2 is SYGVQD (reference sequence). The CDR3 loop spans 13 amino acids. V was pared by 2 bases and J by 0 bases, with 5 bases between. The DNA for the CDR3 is TGCGCCAGCAGTGAGGCGAGCTCCTACGAGCAGTACTTC. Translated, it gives CASSEASSYEQYF.

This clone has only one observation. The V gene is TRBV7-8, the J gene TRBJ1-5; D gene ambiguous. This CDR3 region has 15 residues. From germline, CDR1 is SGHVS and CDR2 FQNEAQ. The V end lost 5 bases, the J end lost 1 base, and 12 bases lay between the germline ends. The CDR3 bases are TGTGCCAGCAGCCCCGAGAGAGGGAGCAATCAGCCCCAGCATTTT. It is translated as CASSPERGSNQPQHF.

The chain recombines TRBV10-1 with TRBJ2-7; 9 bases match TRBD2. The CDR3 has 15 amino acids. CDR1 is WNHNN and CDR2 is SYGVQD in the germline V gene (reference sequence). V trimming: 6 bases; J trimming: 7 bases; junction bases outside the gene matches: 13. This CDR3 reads CASRGVASGKLEQYF. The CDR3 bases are TGCGCCAGCAGGGGAGTAGCTAGCGGGAAGTTAGAGCAGTACTTC.

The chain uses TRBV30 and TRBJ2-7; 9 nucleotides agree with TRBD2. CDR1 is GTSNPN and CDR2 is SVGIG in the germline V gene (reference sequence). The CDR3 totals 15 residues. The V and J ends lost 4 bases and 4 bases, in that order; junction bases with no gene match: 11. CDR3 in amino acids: CAWIPREGYVYEQYF. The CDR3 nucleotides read TGTGCCTGGATACCGCGGGAGGGATACGTTTACGAGCAGTACTTC.

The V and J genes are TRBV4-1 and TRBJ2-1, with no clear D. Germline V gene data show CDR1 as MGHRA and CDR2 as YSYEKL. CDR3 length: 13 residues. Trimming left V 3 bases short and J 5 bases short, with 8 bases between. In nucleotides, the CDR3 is TGCGCCAGCAGCCAGGAGCGACACAATGAGCAGTTCTTC. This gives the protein CASSQERHNEQFF.

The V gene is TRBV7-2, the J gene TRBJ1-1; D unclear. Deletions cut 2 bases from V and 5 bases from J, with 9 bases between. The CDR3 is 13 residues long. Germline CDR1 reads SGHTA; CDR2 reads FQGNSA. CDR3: CASSLRSGTEAFF. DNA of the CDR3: TGTGCCAGCAGCTTACGATCGGGGACTGAAGCTTTCTTT.

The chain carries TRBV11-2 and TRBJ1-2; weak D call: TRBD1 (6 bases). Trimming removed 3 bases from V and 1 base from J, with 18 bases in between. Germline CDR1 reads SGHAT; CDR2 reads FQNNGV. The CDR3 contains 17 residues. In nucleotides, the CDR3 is TGTGCCAGCAGCTTGGGGGTGGGGGCAGGCGTTAACTATGGCTACACCTTC. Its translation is CASSLGVGAGVNYGYTF.

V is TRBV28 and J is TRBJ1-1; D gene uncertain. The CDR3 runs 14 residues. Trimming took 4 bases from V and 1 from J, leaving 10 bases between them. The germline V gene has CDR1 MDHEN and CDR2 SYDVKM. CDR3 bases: TGTGCCAGCAGTTGGGTCCAGGCGAACACTGAAGCTTTCTTT. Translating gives CASSWVQANTEAFF.

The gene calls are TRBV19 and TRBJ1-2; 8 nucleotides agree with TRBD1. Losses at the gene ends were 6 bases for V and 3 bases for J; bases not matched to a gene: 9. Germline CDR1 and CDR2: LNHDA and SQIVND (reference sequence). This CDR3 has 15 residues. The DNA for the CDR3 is TGTGCCAGTAGGGGACAGGCCTCCGGGGACTATGGCTACACCTTC. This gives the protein CASRGQASGDYGYTF. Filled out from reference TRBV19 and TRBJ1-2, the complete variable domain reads DGGITQSPKYLFRKEGQNVTLSCEQNLNHDAMYWYRQDPGQGLRLIYYSQIVNDFQKGDIAEGYSVSREKKESFPLTVTSAQKNPTAFYLCASRGQASGDYGYTFGSGTRLTVV.

The CDR3 loop is CASSTGQGAANEQFF. CDR3 nucleotides: TGTGCCAGTAGTACGGGACAGGGGGCTGCCAATGAGCAGTTCTTC. The chain carries TRBV19 and TRBJ2-1; 12 bases align to TRBD1. V lost 4 bases to trimming and J lost 6 bases; unmatched junction nucleotides: 4. CDR3 size: 15 residues. The germline gives CDR1 LNHDA, CDR2 SQIVND (reference sequence).

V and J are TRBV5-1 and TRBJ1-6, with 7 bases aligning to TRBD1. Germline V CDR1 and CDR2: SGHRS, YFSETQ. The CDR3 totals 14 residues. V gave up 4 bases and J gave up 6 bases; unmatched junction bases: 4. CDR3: CASSGGQPNSPLHF. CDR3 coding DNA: TGCGCCAGCAGCGGGGGACAGCCTAATTCACCCCTCCACTTT.

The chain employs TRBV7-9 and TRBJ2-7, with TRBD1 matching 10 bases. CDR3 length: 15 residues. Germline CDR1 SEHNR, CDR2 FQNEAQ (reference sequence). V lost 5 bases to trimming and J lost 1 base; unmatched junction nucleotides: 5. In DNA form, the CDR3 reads TGTGCCAGCAGCGGGATGGACAGGGGGTCCTACGAGCAGTACTTC. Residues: CASSGMDRGSYEQYF. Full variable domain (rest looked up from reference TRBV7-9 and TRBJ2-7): DTGVSQNPRHKITKRGQNVTFRCDPISEHNRLYWYRQTLGQGPEFLTYFQNEAQLEKSRLLSDRFSAERPKGSFSTLEIQRTEQGDSAMYLCASSGMDRGSYEQYFGPGTRLTVT.

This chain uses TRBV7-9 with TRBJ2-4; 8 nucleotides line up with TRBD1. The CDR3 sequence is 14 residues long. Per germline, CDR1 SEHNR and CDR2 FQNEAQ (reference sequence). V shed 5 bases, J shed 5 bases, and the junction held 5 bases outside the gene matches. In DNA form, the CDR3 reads TGTGCCAGCAGCCTCGACAGGGGCCAAAACATTCAGTACTTC. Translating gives CASSLDRGQNIQYF.

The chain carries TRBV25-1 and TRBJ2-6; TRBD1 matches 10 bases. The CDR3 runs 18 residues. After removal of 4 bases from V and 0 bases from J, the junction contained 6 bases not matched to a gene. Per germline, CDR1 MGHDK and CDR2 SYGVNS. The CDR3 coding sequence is TGTGCCAGCAGTGGAGGACAGGGGGTTAGCTCTGGGGCCAACGTCCTGACTTTC. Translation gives CASSGGQGVSSGANVLTF.

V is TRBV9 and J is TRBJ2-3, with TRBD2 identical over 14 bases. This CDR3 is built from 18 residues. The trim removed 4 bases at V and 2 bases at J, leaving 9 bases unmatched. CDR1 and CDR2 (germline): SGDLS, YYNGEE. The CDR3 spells CASSYGTSGRAYTDTQYF. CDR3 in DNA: TGTGCCAGCAGCTATGGGACTAGCGGGAGAGCCTACACAGATACGCAGTATTTT. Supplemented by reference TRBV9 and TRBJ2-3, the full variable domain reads DSGVTQTPKHLITATGQRVTLRCSPRSGDLSVYWYQQSLDQGLQFLIQYYNGEERAKGNILERFSAQQFPDLHSELNLSSLELGDSALYFCASSYGTSGRAYTDTQYFGPGTRLTVL.

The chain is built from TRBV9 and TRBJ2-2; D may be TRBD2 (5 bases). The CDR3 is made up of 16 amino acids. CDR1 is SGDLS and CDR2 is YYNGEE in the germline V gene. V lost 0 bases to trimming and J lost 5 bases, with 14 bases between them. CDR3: CASSVGADSRTGELFF. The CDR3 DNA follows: TGTGCCAGCAGCGTAGGAGCGGACTCTCGGACCGGGGAGCTGTTTTTT.